This TCR beta chain comes out of a study of cytomegalovirus exposure and HLA in healthy donors. V was trimmed by 2 bases and J by 0 bases, leaving 10 bases between them. The CDR3 is 15 amino acids. Per germline, CDR1 SGHTA and CDR2 FQGNSA. Worth noting for this clone: The antigen remains unidentified.

In the PCR, 60 Vbeta and 13 Jbeta primers were used. TCRdb's table, derived via immunoSEQ multiplex PCR, lists solely in-frame clones and lacks some. The sample has about 110,000 clones; approximately 83% are singletons. Study conclusions and caveats: Most CMV-associated TCR beta chains were later found to appear HLA-restricted. Associated with cytomegalovirus, according to the listing, were 150 to 200 TCR beta chains. Roughly uniform depth of sequencing across donors was assumed in presence/absence analyses. In a later analysis, HLA-C alleles had the fewest associated TCRs, DRB1 alleles the most.

Material for sequencing was PBMCs. The genes are TRBV7-2 and TRBJ2-5; D unresolved. The TCR was taken from a man aged 18 to 30 in good health and CMV-seronegative. DNA of the CDR3: TGTGCCAGCAGCTTACTCCCCGGGTACCAAGAGACCCAGTACTTC. Its protein is CASSLLPGYQETQYF. Complete variable domain (other parts from reference TRBV7-2 and TRBJ2-5): GAGVSQSPSNKVTEKGKDVELRCDPISGHTALYWYRQSLGQGLEFLIYFQGNSAPDKSGLPSDRFSAERTGGSVSTLTIQRTQQEDSAVYLCASSLLPGYQETQYFGPGTRLLVL.